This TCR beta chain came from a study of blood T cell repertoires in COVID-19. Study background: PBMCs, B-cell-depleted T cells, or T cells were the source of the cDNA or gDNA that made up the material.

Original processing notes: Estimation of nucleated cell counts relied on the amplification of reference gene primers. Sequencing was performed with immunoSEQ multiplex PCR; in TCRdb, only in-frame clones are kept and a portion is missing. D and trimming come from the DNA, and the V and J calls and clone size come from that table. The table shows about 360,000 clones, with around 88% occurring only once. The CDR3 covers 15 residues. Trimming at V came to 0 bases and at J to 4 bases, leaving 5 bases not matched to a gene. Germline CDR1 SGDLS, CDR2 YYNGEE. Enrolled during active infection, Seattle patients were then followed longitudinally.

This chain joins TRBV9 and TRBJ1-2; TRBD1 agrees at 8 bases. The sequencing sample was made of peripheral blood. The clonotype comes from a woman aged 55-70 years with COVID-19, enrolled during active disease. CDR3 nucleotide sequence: TGTGCCAGCAGCGTAGAGGCAGGGGGCATCTATGGCTACACCTTC. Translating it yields CASSVEAGGIYGYTF.